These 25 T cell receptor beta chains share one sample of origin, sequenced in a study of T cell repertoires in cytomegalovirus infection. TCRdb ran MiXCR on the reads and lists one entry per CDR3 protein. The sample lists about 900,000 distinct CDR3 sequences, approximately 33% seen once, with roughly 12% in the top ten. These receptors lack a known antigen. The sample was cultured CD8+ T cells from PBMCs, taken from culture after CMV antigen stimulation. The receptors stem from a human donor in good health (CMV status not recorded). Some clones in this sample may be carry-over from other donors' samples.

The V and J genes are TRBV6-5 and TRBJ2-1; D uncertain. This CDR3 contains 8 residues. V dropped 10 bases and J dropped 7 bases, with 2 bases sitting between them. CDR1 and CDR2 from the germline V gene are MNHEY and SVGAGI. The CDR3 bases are TGTGCCACTAATGAGCAGTTCTTC. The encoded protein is CATNEQFF.

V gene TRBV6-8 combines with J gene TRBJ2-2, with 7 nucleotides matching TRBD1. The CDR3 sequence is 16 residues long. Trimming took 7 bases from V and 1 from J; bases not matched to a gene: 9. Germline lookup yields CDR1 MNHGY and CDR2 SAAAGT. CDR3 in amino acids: CASTTRQGLNTGELFF. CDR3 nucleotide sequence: TGTGCCAGCACAACGAGACAGGGCCTGAACACCGGGGAGCTGTTTTTT.

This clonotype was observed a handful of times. CDR3 in DNA: TGTGCCAGCAGTTTGGGCAGGGGGCTTTATCAGCCCCAGCATTTT. Protein sequence: CASSLGRGLYQPQHF. The chain carries TRBV28 and TRBJ1-5; 8 bases map to TRBD1. Germline CDR1 MDHEN, CDR2 SYDVKM. The CDR3 is made up of 15 amino acids. With 3 bases clipped from V and 5 bases from J, the junction kept 6 bases outside the gene matches.

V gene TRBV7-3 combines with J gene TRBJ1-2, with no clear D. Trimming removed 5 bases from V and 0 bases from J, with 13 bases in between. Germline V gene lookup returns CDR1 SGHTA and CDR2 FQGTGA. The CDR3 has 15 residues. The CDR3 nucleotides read TGTGCCAGCAGCCTTAATGGAGGATCTAACTATGGCTACACCTTC. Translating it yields CASSLNGGSNYGYTF.

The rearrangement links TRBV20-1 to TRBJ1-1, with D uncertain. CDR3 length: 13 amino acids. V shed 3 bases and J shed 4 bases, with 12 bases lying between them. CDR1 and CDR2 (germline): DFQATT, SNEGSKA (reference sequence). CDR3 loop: CSARETWGTEAFF. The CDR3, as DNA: TGCAGTGCTAGGGAGACCTGGGGCACTGAAGCTTTCTTT.

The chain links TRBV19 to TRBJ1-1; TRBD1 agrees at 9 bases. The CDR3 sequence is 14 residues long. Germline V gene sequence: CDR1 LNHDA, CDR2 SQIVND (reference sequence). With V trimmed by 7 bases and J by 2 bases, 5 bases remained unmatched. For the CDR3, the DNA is TGTGCCAGTATCTTACAGGGGGCAAACACTGAAGCTTTCTTT. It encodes CASILQGANTEAFF.

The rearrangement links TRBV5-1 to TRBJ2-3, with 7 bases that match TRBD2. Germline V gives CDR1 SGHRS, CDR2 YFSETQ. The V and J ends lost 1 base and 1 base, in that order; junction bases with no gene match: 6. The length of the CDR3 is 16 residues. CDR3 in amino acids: CASSLSAGLRTDTQYF. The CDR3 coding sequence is TGCGCCAGCAGCTTGAGTGCGGGACTACGCACAGATACGCAGTATTTT.

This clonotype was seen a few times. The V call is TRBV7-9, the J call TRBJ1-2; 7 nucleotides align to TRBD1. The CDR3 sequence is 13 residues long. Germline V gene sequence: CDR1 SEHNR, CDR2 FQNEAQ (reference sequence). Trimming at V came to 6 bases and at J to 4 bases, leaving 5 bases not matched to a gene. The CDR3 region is CASSGTELYGYTF. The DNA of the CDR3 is TGTGCCAGCAGTGGGACAGAACTCTATGGCTACACCTTC.

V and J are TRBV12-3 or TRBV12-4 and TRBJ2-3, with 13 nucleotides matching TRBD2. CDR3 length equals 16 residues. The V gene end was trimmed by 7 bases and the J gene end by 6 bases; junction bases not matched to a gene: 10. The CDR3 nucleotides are TGTGCCAGCACCGAAACTAGCGGGGGGGGTGGGGATACGCAGTATTTT. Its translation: CASTETSGGGGDTQYF.

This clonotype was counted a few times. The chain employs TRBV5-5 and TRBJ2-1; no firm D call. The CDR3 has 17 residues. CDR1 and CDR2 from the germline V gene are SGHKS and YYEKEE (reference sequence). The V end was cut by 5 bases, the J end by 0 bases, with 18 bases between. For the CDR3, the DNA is TGTGCCAGCAGGAAGCTCGCGGTACTGAACTCCTACAATGAGCAGTTCTTC. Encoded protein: CASRKLAVLNSYNEQFF. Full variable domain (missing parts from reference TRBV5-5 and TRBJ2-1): DAGVTQSPTHLIKTRGQQVTLRCSPISGHKSVSWYQQVLGQGPQFIFQYYEKEERGRGNFPDRFSARQFPNYSSELNVNALLLGDSALYLCASRKLAVLNSYNEQFFGPGTRLTVL.

The CDR3 loop is CASSLEGFGIQYF. CDR3 DNA: TGTGCCAGCAGCTTAGAGGGATTCGGCATTCAGTACTTC. V gene TRBV11-2 combines with J gene TRBJ2-4; D not resolved. This CDR3 comprises 13 residues. Germline V gene sequence: CDR1 SGHAT, CDR2 FQNNGV. With 0 bases removed from V and 9 bases from J, the gap between germline ends came to 9 bases.

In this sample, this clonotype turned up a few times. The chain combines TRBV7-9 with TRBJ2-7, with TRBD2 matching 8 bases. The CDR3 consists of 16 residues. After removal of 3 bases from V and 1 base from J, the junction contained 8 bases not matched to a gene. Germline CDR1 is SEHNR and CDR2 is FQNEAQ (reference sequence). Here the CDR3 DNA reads TGTGCCAGCAGCTTTCCTCGCGGGGGGAATTCCTACGAGCAGTACTTC. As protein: CASSFPRGGNSYEQYF.

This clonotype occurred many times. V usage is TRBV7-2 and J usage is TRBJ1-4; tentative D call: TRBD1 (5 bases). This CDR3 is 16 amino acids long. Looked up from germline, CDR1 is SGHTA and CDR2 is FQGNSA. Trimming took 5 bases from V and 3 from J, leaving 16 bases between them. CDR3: CASSNRDQGANEKLFF. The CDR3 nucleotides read TGTGCCAGCAGCAACCGGGACCAAGGGGCTAATGAAAAACTGTTTTTT.

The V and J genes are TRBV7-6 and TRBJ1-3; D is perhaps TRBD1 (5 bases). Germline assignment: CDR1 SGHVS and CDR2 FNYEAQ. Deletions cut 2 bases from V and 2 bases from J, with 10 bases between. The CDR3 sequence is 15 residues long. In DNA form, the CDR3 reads TGTGCCAGCAGCTTAAATTCCAGGGCTGGAAACACCATATATTTT. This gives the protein CASSLNSRAGNTIYF.

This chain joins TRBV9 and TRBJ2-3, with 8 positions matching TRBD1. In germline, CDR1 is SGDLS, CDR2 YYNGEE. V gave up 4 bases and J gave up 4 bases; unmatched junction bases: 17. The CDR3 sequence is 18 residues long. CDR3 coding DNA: TGTGCCAGCAGCTTCCGGGACAGGCAGAGGGGCCTTGCAGATACGCAGTATTTT. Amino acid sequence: CASSFRDRQRGLADTQYF.

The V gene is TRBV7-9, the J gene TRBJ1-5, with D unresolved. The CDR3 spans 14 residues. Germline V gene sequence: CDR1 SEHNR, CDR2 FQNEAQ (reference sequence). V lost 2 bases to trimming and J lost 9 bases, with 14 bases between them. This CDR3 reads CASSLKGQPAPQHF. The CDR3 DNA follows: TGTGCCAGCAGCTTAAAAGGGCAGCCCGCGCCCCAGCATTTT.

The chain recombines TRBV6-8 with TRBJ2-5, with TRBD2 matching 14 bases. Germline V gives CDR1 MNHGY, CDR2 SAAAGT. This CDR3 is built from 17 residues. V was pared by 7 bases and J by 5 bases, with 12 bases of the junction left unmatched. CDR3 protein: CASILGLAGGLRETQYF. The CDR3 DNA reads TGTGCCAGCATTCTCGGACTAGCGGGGGGACTCCGGGAGACCCAGTACTTC.

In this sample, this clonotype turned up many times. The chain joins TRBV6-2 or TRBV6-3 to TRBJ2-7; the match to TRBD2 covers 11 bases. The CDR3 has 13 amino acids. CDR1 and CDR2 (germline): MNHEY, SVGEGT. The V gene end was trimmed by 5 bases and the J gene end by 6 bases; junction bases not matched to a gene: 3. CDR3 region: CASSPGLAAEQYF. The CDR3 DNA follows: TGTGCCAGCAGTCCGGGACTAGCGGCCGAGCAGTACTTC.

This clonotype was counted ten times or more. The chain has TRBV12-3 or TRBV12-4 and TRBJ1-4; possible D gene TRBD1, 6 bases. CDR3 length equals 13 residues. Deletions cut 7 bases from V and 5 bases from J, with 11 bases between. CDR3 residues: CASTGQRNEKLFF. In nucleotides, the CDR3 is TGTGCCAGCACCGGACAGCGAAATGAAAAACTGTTTTTT.

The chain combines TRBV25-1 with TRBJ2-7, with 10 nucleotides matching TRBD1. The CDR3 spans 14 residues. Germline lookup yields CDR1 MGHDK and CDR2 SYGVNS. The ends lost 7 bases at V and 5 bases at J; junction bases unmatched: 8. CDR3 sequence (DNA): TGTGCCAGCATGCAGGGGACAGGGGTCCACGAGCAGTACTTC. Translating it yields CASMQGTGVHEQYF.

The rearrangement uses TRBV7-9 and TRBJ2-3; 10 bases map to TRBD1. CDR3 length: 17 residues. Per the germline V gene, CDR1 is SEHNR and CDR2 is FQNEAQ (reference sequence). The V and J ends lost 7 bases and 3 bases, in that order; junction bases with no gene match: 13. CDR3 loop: CASTRYAGQGFTDTQYF. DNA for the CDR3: TGTGCCAGCACCCGCTATGCGGGACAGGGGTTTACAGATACGCAGTATTTT.

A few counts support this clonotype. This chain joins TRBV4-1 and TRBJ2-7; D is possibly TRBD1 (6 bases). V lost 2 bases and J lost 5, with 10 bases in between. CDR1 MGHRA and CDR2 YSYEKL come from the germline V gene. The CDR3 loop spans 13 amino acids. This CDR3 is CASSQTQGHEQYF. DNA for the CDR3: TGCGCCAGCAGCCAAACACAGGGTCACGAGCAGTACTTC.

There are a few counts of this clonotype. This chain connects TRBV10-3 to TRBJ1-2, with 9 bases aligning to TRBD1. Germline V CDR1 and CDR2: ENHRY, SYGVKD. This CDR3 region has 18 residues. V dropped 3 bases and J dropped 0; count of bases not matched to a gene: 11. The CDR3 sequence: CAISEYLGQGPTNYGYTF. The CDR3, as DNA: TGTGCCATCAGTGAATATCTAGGACAGGGGCCGACTAACTATGGCTACACCTTC.

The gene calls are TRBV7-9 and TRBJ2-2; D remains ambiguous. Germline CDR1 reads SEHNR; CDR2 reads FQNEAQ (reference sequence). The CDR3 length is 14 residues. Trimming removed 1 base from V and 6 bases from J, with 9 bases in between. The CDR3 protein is CASSLVSQPGELFF. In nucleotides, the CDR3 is TGTGCCAGCAGCTTAGTGTCCCAGCCCGGGGAGCTGTTTTTT.

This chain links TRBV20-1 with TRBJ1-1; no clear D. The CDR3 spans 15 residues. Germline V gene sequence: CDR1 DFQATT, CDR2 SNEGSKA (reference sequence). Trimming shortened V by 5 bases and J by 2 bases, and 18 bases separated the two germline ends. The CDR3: CSAEGRWLLNTEAFF. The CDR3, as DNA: TGCAGTGCTGAAGGCAGGTGGCTTTTAAACACTGAAGCTTTCTTT.